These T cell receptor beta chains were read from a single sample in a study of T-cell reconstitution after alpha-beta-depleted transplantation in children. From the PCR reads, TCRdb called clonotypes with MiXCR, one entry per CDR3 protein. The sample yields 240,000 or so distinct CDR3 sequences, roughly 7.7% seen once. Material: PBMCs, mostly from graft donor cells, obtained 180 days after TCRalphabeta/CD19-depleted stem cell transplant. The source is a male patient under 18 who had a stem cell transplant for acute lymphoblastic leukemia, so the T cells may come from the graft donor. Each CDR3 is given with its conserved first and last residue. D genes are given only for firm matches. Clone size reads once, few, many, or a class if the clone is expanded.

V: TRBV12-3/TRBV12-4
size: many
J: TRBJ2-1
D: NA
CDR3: CASSFIDEQFF
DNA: TGTGCCAGCAGTTTTATCGATGAGCAGTTCTTC

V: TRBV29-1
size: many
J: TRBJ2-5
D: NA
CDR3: CSVRALTHQETQYF
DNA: TGCAGCGTCCGAGCACTGACACACCAAGAGACCCAGTACTTC

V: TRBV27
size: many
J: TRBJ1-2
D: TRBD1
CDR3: CASSSLRDRGRGYTF
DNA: TGTGCCAGCAGTTCCCTCCGGGACAGGGGCCGGGGCTACACCTTC

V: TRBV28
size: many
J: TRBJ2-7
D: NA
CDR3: CASSTQGGSYEQYF
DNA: TGTGCCAGCAGCACACAGGGGGGGAGCTACGAGCAGTACTTC

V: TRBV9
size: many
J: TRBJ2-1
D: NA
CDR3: CASSVFPKNEQFF
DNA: TGTGCCAGCAGCGTCTTCCCAAAGAATGAGCAGTTCTTC

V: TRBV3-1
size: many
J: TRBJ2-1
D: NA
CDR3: CASSQDAPGDTRSYNEQFF
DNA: TGTGCCAGCAGCCAAGACGCCCCGGGGGACACTCGGTCCTACAATGAGCAGTTCTTC

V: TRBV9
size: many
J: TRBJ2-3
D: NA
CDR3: CASSVNTDTQYF
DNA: TGTGCCAGCAGCGTGAACACAGATACGCAGTATTTT

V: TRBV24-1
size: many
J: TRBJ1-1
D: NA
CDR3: CATSDKGPEAFF
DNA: TGTGCCACCAGTGACAAGGGCCCTGAAGCTTTCTTT

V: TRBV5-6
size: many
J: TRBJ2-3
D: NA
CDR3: CASSLTSGDTQYF
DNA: TGTGCCAGCAGCCTTACTAGTGGAGATACGCAGTATTTT

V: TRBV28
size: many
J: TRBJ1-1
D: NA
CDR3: CASTGRGGHTEAFF
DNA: TGTGCCAGCACTGGGAGGGGGGGGCACACTGAAGCTTTCTTT

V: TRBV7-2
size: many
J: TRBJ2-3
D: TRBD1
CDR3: CASSLGQGATDTQYF
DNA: TGTGCCAGCAGCTTAGGTCAGGGGGCTACAGATACGCAGTATTTT

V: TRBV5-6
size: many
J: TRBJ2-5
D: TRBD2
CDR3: CASSLAAGVWETQYF
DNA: TGTGCCAGCAGCTTGGCCGCGGGGGTGTGGGAGACCCAGTACTTC

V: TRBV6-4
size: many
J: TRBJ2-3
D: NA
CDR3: CASSSPPMRVSWYF
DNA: TGTGCCAGCAGCTCTCCCCCTATGAGGGTCTCTTGGTATTTT

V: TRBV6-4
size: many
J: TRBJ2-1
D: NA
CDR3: CASSDQYNEQFF
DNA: TGTGCCAGCAGCGATCAGTACAATGAGCAGTTCTTC

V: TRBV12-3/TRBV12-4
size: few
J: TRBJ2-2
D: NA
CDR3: CASSLLAATGELFF
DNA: TGTGCCAGCAGTTTATTGGCGGCCACCGGGGAGCTGTTTTTT

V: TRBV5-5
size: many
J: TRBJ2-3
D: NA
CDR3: CASSSTDTSTDTQYF
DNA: TGTGCCAGCAGCTCTACCGACACTAGCACAGATACGCAGTATTTT

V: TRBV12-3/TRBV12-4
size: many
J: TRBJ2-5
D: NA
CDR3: CASSLWGRRYQETQYF
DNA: TGTGCCAGCAGTTTATGGGGTCGACGGTACCAAGAGACCCAGTACTTC

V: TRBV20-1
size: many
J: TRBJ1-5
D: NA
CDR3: CSAQTRGSNQPQHF
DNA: TGCAGTGCCCAAACAAGGGGTAGCAATCAGCCCCAGCATTTT

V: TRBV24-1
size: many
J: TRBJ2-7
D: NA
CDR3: CATSDLAEQYF
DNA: TGTGCCACCAGTGATTTGGCCGAGCAGTACTTC

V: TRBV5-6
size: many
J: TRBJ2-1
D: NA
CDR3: CASSLPGQRGGNEQFF
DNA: TGTGCCAGCAGCTTGCCGGGCCAGAGGGGCGGCAATGAGCAGTTCTTC

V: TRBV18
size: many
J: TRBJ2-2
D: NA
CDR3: CASSPRVATGELFF
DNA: TGTGCCAGCTCACCACGGGTGGCCACCGGGGAGCTGTTTTTT

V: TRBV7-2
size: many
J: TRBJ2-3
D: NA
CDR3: CASSPRSLSGAVKAADTQYF
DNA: TGTGCCAGCAGCCCTCGCTCCTTGTCCGGGGCCGTAAAGGCCGCAGATACGCAGTATTTT

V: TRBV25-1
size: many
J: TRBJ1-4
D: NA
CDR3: CASSSRINEKLFF
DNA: TGTGCCAGTTCGTCCCGTATTAATGAAAAACTGTTTTTT

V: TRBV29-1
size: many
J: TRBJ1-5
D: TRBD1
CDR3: CSVLQGNQPQHF
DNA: TGCAGCGTATTACAGGGGAATCAGCCCCAGCATTTT

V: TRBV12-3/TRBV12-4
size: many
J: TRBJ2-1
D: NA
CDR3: CASSLELHNEQFF
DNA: TGTGCCAGCAGTTTAGAACTACACAATGAGCAGTTCTTC

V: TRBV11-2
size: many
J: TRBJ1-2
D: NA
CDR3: CASSLYGTTSLGGYTF
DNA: TGTGCCAGCAGCTTATACGGCACGACTTCCCTCGGGGGCTACACCTTC

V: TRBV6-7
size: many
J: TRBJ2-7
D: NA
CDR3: CANSLYGDSYEQYF
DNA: TGTGCCAACTCCCTATACGGGGATTCCTACGAGCAGTACTTC

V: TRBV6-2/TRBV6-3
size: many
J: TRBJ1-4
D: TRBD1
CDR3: CASSYPQGAANEKLFF
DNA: TGTGCCAGCAGTTATCCACAGGGGGCGGCTAATGAAAAACTGTTTTTT

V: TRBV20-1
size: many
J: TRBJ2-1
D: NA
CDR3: CSASRGAYNEQFF
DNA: TGCAGTGCTAGCAGGGGAGCCTACAATGAGCAGTTCTTC